These 26 T cell receptor delta chains share one sample of origin, sequenced in a study of γδ T cells in repeated Plasmodium falciparum infection. TCRdb re-analyzed the multiplex PCR reads via CATT. Here the sample spans some 100,000 delta-chain clones, 1.4% to 1.5% being singletons. Bulk repertoires came from Vgamma9/Vdelta2+ or Vdelta2-negative gammadelta T cells flow-sorted from PBMC. Sequencing used gamma-delta T cells from blood. The receptor set was obtained from a pool of human donors (malaria-infected and uninfected, not separated).

The table lists this clone with a few counts. This likely reflects a read error, since a far larger clone is one base away. The same CDR3 also results from other DNA sequences found in this sample. The V and J genes are TRDV1 and TRDJ1; 7 bases match TRDD2. The J gene is absent in TCRdb and was assigned here via DNA matching to germline. Germline V gene data show CDR1 as TSWWSYY and CDR2 as QGS. The length of the CDR3 is 19 residues. CDR3 amino acids: CALGELSHSYRLYTDKLIF. The CDR3 DNA reads as TGCGCTCTTGGGGAACTTTCCCATTCCTACCGTCTTTATACCGATAAACTCATCTTT.

With respect to this clone: TCRdb assigns this DNA the protein of a much larger clone, which departs from its translation at residue 14; this likely reflects a read error, and the protein shown comes from translating the DNA. V and J are TRDV1 and TRDJ1, with D maybe TRDD3 (8 bases). TCRdb is silent on the J gene; assignment here came from matching the DNA to germline. V was cut by 0 bases and J by 4 bases, with 30 bases left in between. There are 21 residues in the CDR3. The V gene's germline CDR1 is TSWWSYY and CDR2 QGS. As DNA, the CDR3 is TGTGCTCTTGGGGAACTCACCCTTCCTGTATACTGGGGGGTATGGGGCGATAAACTCATCTTT. This codes for CALGELTLPVYWGVWGDKLIF.

In regard to this clone: TCRdb assigns this DNA the protein of a much larger clone, which departs from its translation at residue 6; this likely reflects a read error, and the protein shown comes from translating the DNA. The J gene is TRDJ1, the V gene TRDV1, with 8 bases aligning to TRDD3. Since TCRdb gives no J gene, matching the DNA to germline was used here to assign it. The length of the CDR3 is 24 residues. The germline CDR1 and CDR2 sequences are TSWWSYY and QGS. V trimming: 5 bases; J trimming: 0 bases; junction bases outside the gene matches: 32. The CDR3 DNA reads as TGTGCTCTTGGGAATGCTATGAAAAGCGCAAAACTGCATGGGGGATTCGGTAACACCGATAAACTCATCTTT. This translates into CALGNAMKSAKLHGGFGNTDKLIF.

This clone showed up just a few times. TCRdb shows a much larger clone's protein in place of this DNA's translation, and the two differ at residue 8, likely through a read error; the protein shown is translated from the DNA. The chain uses TRDV1 and TRDJ1, with 9 bases fitting TRDD3. No J segment appears in TCRdb, so it was assigned here by matching the sequence to germline. Trimming at V came to 3 bases and at J to 0 bases, leaving 17 bases not matched to a gene. The length of the CDR3 is 20 residues. Germline V gives CDR1 TSWWSYY, CDR2 QGS. This CDR3 reads CALGEARKLGDPWYTDKLIF. For the CDR3, the DNA is TGTGCTCTTGGGGAGGCTAGGAAGCTGGGGGATCCTTGGTACACCGATAAACTCATCTTT.

This clone appeared many times. TCRdb shows a much larger clone's protein in place of this DNA's translation, and the two differ at residue 3, likely through a read error; the protein shown is translated from the DNA. V and J are TRDV2 and TRDJ1; tentative D call: TRDD3 (6 bases). The CDR3 is made up of 15 amino acids. CDR1 GEAIGNYY and CDR2 EKD come from the germline V gene. The DNA for the CDR3 is TGTGCCCGTGACACCGTGGGGGGCTACACCGATAAACTCATCTTT. It yields the protein CARDTVGGYTDKLIF.

As to this clone: This DNA translates differently at residue 14 from the TCRdb protein, which is that of a much larger clone; a read error is likely, and the protein shown is the DNA's own translation. This chain connects TRDV1 to TRDJ4; 12 positions match TRDD3. No J segment appears in TCRdb, so it was assigned here by matching the sequence to germline. The J segment lost 0 bases and the V segment lost 0 bases, leaving 14 bases of the junction unmatched. Per the germline V gene, CDR1 is TSWWSYY and CDR2 is QGS. The CDR3 is 20 amino acids. CDR3 DNA sequence: TGTGCTCTTGGGGAACTATCTTACCCCTGGGGGATACGTGAGTCCAGACCCCTGATCTTT. Protein product: CALGELSYPWGIRESRPLIF.

With respect to this clone: TCRdb assigns this DNA the protein of a much larger clone, which departs from its translation at residue 12; this likely reflects a read error, and the protein shown comes from translating the DNA. The chain uses TRDV2 and TRDJ3; D is unresolved. Here the J gene came from matching the DNA to germline, since TCRdb omits it. Looked up from germline, CDR1 is GEAIGNYY and CDR2 is EKD. V dropped 0 bases and J dropped 3 bases, with 20 bases sitting between them. The CDR3 covers 20 residues. The CDR3 is CACDTGVNPPNFWDTRQMFF. CDR3 DNA sequence: TGTGCCTGTGACACCGGAGTCAATCCTCCCAACTTCTGGGACACCCGACAGATGTTTTTC.

This clone was picked up a small number of times. The protein that TCRdb holds for this DNA derives from a much larger clone and differs from the translated DNA at residue 3, which likely indicates a read error; the protein shown here is translated from the DNA. V is TRDV2 and J is TRDJ2; tentative D call: TRDD3 (6 bases). The J gene was missing in TCRdb and was found by matching the end of the DNA to germline. The CDR3 is 21 residues long. Germline CDR1 reads GEAIGNYY; CDR2 reads EKD. CDR3 sequence reads: CARDTIRGSPTFHALTAQLFF. CDR3 nucleotides: TGTGCCCGTGACACTATAAGGGGGAGCCCTACCTTTCACGCTTTGACAGCACAACTCTTCTTT.

Regarding this clone: TCRdb's protein, taken from a much larger clone, differs from this DNA's translation at residue 20, likely owing to a read error; the protein displayed comes from the DNA. The V gene corresponds to TRDV2; no J gene was called; the table's D gene call, TRDD3, was not cross checked with the DNA. CDR1 and CDR2 from the germline V gene are GEAIGNYY and EKD. The CDR3 has 22 amino acids. The CDR3 nucleotides read TGTGCCTGTGACACCCCCGATTCAGGCCCACTGGGGGATACTCCGGACACCGATAAACCCATCTTT. Encoded protein: CACDTPDSGPLGDTPDTDKPIF.

There are many counts of this clone. The rearrangement uses TRDV1 and TRDJ1, with TRDD3 as a possible D gene (6 bases). Germline V gene data show CDR1 as TSWWSYY and CDR2 as QGS. The CDR3 contains 22 residues. V lost 4 bases and J 1 base, leaving 34 bases between the germline ends. CDR3 amino acids: CALGASGESYRDIPLLTDKLIF. CDR3 bases: TGTGCTCTTGGGGCCTCGGGGGAGTCCTATCGGGATATCCCCCTCCTCACCGATAAACTCATCTTT.

On this clone: A far larger clone differs by one base, so this is likely a read error. The sample carries other DNA sequences with the same CDR3. J is TRDJ1 and V is TRDV2, with 13 bases matching TRDD3. The J gene, not given by TCRdb, was assigned here from a germline match of the nucleotide sequence. Per the germline V gene, CDR1 is GEAIGNYY and CDR2 is EKD. The CDR3 has 19 residues. The DNA for the CDR3 is TGTGCCTGCGACACCTTAGTACTGGGGGATACGCGGGACACCGATAAACTCATCTTT. Its translation is CACDTLVLGDTRDTDKLIF.

Concerning this clone itself: A read error likely explains why the TCRdb protein, taken from a much larger clone, differs from this DNA's translation at residue 3; the protein shown is translated from the DNA. This chain connects TRDV1 to TRDJ1; D might be TRDD3 (6 bases). TCRdb records no J gene; here it was assigned by comparing the DNA to germline. Germline values: CDR1 TSWWSYY, CDR2 QGS. CDR3 size: 22 residues. DNA for the CDR3: TGTGCTCCTGGGGACTACCACCGCCCTACGTACGATTGGACGGGCGCCACCAATAAACTCATCTTT. Amino acids: CAPGDYHRPTYDWTGATNKLIF.

This clone has just a few counts. A far larger clone is only one base removed, so a read error is likely. Other DNA sequences in the same sample also yield this CDR3. The gene calls are TRDV1 and TRDJ4, with 9 bases fitting TRDD3. In germline, CDR1 is TSWWSYY, CDR2 QGS. The CDR3 spans 22 residues. The CDR3 region is CALGEPSHGLRTWGIPTRPLIF. CDR3 nucleotides: TGCGCTCTTGGGGAACCATCCCATGGCCTACGTACCTGGGGGATCCCAACCAGACCCCTGATCTTT.

This clone appeared a few times. A read error is the likely source, as a far larger clone sits one nucleotide away. The same CDR3 also results from other DNA sequences found in this sample. The V and J genes are TRDV3 and TRDJ1, with TRDD3 identical over 8 bases. The J gene is absent in TCRdb and was assigned here via DNA matching to germline. This CDR3 spans 15 amino acids. Per germline, CDR1 TVYSNPD and CDR2 GDNSRS (reference sequence). CDR3 residues: CAFSQLLRGYTKLIF. Written as DNA, the CDR3 is TGCGCCTTTTCCCAGCTCTTGCGGGGATACACCAAACTCATCTTT.

As to this clone: This DNA's translation differs at residue 14 from TCRdb's protein, which comes from a much larger clone; a read error is likely, and the protein shown is translated from the DNA. The chain combines TRDV1 with TRDJ1; the match to TRDD3 covers 12 bases. The J gene was not available in TCRdb and was assigned here by matching the DNA to germline segments. Per the germline V gene, CDR1 is TSWWSYY and CDR2 is QGS. V trimming: 3 bases; J trimming: 5 bases; junction bases outside the gene matches: 16. There are 19 residues in the CDR3. CDR3 amino acids: CALGEQVLGDTYARDKLIF. CDR3 DNA sequence: TGTGCTCTTGGGGAGCAGGTACTGGGGGATACCTATGCAAGGGATAAACTCATCTTT.

About this clone: The protein TCRdb lists belongs to a much larger clone and differs from this DNA's translation at residue 10, which points to a read error; the protein shown is made from the DNA. The genes are TRDV1 and TRDJ1; D uncertain. The CDR3 runs 15 residues. V was pared by 0 bases and J by 4 bases, with 12 bases between. Germline loops: CDR1 TSWWSYY, CDR2 QGS. CDR3 sequence (DNA): TGTGCTCTTGGGGAACTCAACAGGGGCCGCGATAAACTCATCTTT. This gives the protein CALGELNRGRDKLIF.

This clone occurred many times. J is TRDJ1 and V is TRDV1; 9 positions match TRDD3. TCRdb gives no J gene; it was assigned here by matching the DNA to germline. Germline trimming cut 3 bases from V and 0 bases from J; bases unmatched to any gene: 23. This CDR3 spans 22 amino acids. In germline, CDR1 is TSWWSYY, CDR2 QGS. CDR3 residues: CALGDNSIGGYRGGQYTDKLIF. The CDR3 coding sequence is TGTGCTCTTGGGGATAACTCGATAGGGGGATACCGGGGTGGCCAGTACACCGATAAACTCATCTTT.

This clone was counted between two and nine times. One base separates it from a far larger clone, so it is likely a read error. The sample contains more than one DNA sequence encoding this CDR3. The V gene is TRDV2, the J gene TRDJ1; maybe TRDD3 (6 bases). This CDR3 region has 18 residues. Germline V gene lookup returns CDR1 GEAIGNYY and CDR2 EKD. The chain's CDR3 is CACVSLRSAVLGTDKLIF. For the CDR3, the DNA is TGTGCCTGTGTCTCTCTGCGGTCAGCAGTCCTGGGGACCGATAAACTCATCTTC.

This clone has a handful of counts. Only one base separates this from a far larger clonotype, so it likely reflects a read error. This sample includes further DNA sequences coding for the same CDR3. The J segment was not called; the V segment is TRDV2; the D segment call TRDD3 is taken from the table without a DNA check. Germline V gives CDR1 GEAIGNYY, CDR2 EKD. The length of the CDR3 is 14 residues. The CDR3 spells CACDSVGYSDKLIF. The CDR3 DNA reads TGTGCCTGTGACAGTGTGGGTTACTCCGATAAGCTCATCTTT.

In this sample, this clone turned up many times. The chain joins TRDV2 to TRDJ1; 8 bases map to TRDD3. V lost 3 bases and J lost 5; bases outside the gene matches: 13. The CDR3 is made up of 16 amino acids. The germline gives CDR1 GEAIGNYY, CDR2 EKD. The CDR3 loop is CACDLLGGTRSDKLIF. The CDR3 coding sequence is TGTGCCTGTGACTTACTGGGGGGGACGCGGTCGGATAAACTCATCTTT.

This clone showed up just a few times. A far larger clone is one nucleotide away, so this likely arose from a read error. This sample also contains other DNA sequences that code for the same CDR3. No J gene call was made, and the V gene is TRDV2. Germline loops: CDR1 GEAIGNYY, CDR2 EKD. The CDR3 runs to 15 residues. This chain's CDR3 is CACDPLLLRADKLIF. In DNA form, the CDR3 reads TGTGCCTGTGACCCTCTACTCCTAAGGGCCGATAAACTTATCTTT.

This clone turned up a few times. The chain has TRDV1 and TRDJ1; TRDD2 is a possible D gene (5 bases). The J gene comes from matching the DNA to germline here; TCRdb lacks it. The CDR3 is made up of 14 amino acids. The germline CDR1 and CDR2 sequences are TSWWSYY and QGS. Deletions cut 2 bases from V and 4 bases from J, with 11 bases between. In DNA, the CDR3 is TGTGCTCTTGGGGAATTCCTGGAGGGCGATAAACTCATCTTT. Protein sequence: CALGEFLEGDKLIF.

This clone was detected a few times. This sequence is one base from a far larger clone and is likely a read error. Other DNA sequences in the sample encode the same CDR3. The chain recombines TRDV1 with TRDJ1, with D tentatively TRDD2 or TRDD3 (5 bases each). Because TCRdb records no J gene, it was assigned here through a match of the DNA to germline. Germline V gene lookup returns CDR1 TSWWSYY and CDR2 QGS. This CDR3 is 21 amino acids long. The CDR3 bases are TGTGCTCTCGGGGAACTAAGTACCTACGCCTTCAACATGCCGTACACCGATAAACTCATCTTT. Translated, it gives CALGELSTYAFNMPYTDKLIF.

About this clone itself: The TCRdb record carries a much larger clone's protein, which differs from this DNA's translation at residue 9; a read error is the likely cause, and the protein listed here is the DNA translation. V gene TRDV1 combines with J gene TRDJ1; tentative D call: TRDD3 (5 bases). TCRdb is silent on the J gene; assignment here came from matching the DNA to germline. Deletions cut 0 bases from V and 2 bases from J, with 19 bases between. The germline gives CDR1 TSWWSYY, CDR2 QGS. The CDR3 spans 18 residues. This CDR3 reads CALGELIAAGKKTDKLIF. CDR3 in DNA: TGTGCTCTTGGGGAACTAATCGCCGCGGGGAAGAAGACCGATAAACTCATCTTT.

In regard to this clone: This is likely an artifact of a read error, given a far larger clone one base away. Other DNA variants within this sample encode the same CDR3. The genes are TRDV1 and TRDJ2; D remains ambiguous. TCRdb offers no J gene call, so here the DNA was matched to germline to obtain one. CDR1 is TSWWSYY and CDR2 is QGS in the germline V gene. The CDR3 extends over 23 amino acids. The CDR3 DNA is TGCGCTCTTGGTATCCCCTCGATCTACCCGAGATTCCCCCCGTCCTCTTTGACAGCACAACTCTTCTTT. It yields the protein CALGIPSIYPRFPPSSLTAQLFF.

This clone was observed a few times. The TCRdb protein, from a much larger clone, departs from this DNA's translation at residue 21, likely by read error; the protein shown derives from the DNA. V is TRDV1 and J is TRDJ1, with 9 nucleotides matching TRDD3. TCRdb is silent on the J gene; assignment here came from matching the DNA to germline. The CDR3 extends over 24 amino acids. Germline V CDR1 and CDR2: TSWWSYY, QGS. The CDR3 DNA sequence: TGTGCTCTTGGGGAACTATTCCACCATCGCACTAAAGAATCCTGGGGGATCCCAACCGATAGACTCATCTTT. It translates to CALGELFHHRTKESWGIPTDRLIF.